One TCR beta chain is described in this entry. Its antigen is not known. These data are taken from a study of regulatory T cells in long-lasting Graves disease. For the study at large: Over 5 years of antithyroid drugs with positive TSH receptor antibodies was taken to mean persistent Graves' disease.

Germline CDR1 LNHDA, CDR2 SQIVND (reference sequence). CDR3 length: 12 residues. Arm-PCR with iRepertoire HTBI primers amplified the CDR3 regions for these TCR beta libraries. In the original analysis: The study identified 62 TRBV and 14 to 15 TRBJ segments across samples. TCRdb processed the multiplex PCR reads anew with MiXCR; each CDR3 protein has one entry. It is TCRdb's table, rather than the study itself, that gives the V and J calls and clone size. The sample gives under 500,000 distinct CDR3 sequences, less than 25% of which show up once; 6.5% to 10% is in the top ten. Time point denoted: persistent/refractory GD, antithyroid drugs over 5 years with positive TRAb. With RNA extracted from PBMCs as input, the TCR library was made. The diagnosis of Graves' disease used American Thyroid Association guidelines. Study findings and constraints: Sample size was small, which may have lowered accuracy.

Sequenced material: peripheral blood mononuclear cells (PBMCs), taken when the disease was refractory, from a patient treated with antithyroid drugs. The sequence derives from a female donor with Graves disease. The rearrangement links TRBV19 to TRBJ2-5; D remains ambiguous. With the DNA end fitting TRBJ2-1 better, the J assignment may be wrong. In DNA, the CDR3 is TGTGCCAGTAGTATGACCGGTGATGAGCAGTTCTTC. It encodes CASSMTGDEQFF.